These 25 T cell receptor beta chains were sequenced from one sample in a study of T cell responses to AZD1222 COVID-19 vaccine (dated by TCRdb to 2020 to 2023). Library preparation employed the immunoSEQ multiplex PCR assay. Here the immuneACCESS table is served through TCRdb, limited to in-frame sequences with V and J called. Missing clones are a known gap in these copies; in checked studies unresolved V genes cover under half, and the rest lacks a known reason. The table for this sample lists more than 95,000 clones; 70% to 90% of them were counted only once. Clones ranked in the top ten supply around a sixth of the sample. The label giving this sample's time point can be read as: baseline before first vaccination. The sequenced sample was peripheral blood, obtained on day 0 of AZD1222 vaccination. The receptors originated from an adult in good health.

J is TRBJ2-7 and V is TRBV7-9, with 11 nucleotides matching TRBD1. Trimming removed 5 bases from V and 3 bases from J; junction bases left unmatched: 3. The CDR3 is 14 residues long. Germline V gene lookup returns CDR1 SEHNR and CDR2 FQNEAQ (reference sequence). Here the CDR3 reads CASSPGTGGYEQYF. The CDR3 DNA follows: TGTGCCAGCAGCCCCGGGACAGGGGGCTACGAGCAGTACTTC.

The V and J genes are TRBV27 and TRBJ2-1; the match to TRBD1 covers 11 bases. The junction had 5 bases not matched to a gene; V was cut back by 6 bases and J by 4 bases. The CDR3 extends over 15 amino acids. CDR1 is MNHEY and CDR2 is SMNVEV in the germline V gene (reference sequence). The CDR3 here is CASSEGQGAYNEQFF. CDR3 nucleotide sequence: TGTGCCAGCAGCGAAGGACAGGGGGCTTACAATGAGCAGTTCTTC.

This clone was detected a few times. The chain has TRBV2 and TRBJ2-7, with TRBD2 matching 7 bases. V was pared by 8 bases and J by 0 bases, with 19 bases of the junction left unmatched. CDR3 length: 18 amino acids. Germline values: CDR1 SNHLY, CDR2 FYNNEI. The CDR3 DNA reads as TGTGCCAGCGGCGGCGGTGTAGTGGGGGGGTATAGCTCCTACGAGCAGTACTTC. It encodes CASGGGVVGGYSSYEQYF. Full variable domain (outside the CDR3, taken from reference TRBV2 and TRBJ2-7): EPEVTQTPSHQVTQMGQEVILRCVPISNHLYFYWYRQILGQKVEFLVSFYNNEISEKSEIFDDQFSVERPDGSNFTLKIRSTKLEDSAMYFCASGGGVVGGYSSYEQYFGPGTRLTVT.

This clone has just a few counts. The CDR3 spells CASSRRTGGIGYTF. DNA for the CDR3: TGCGCCAGCAGTCGTCGAACAGGGGGCATCGGCTACACCTTC. This chain links TRBV23-1 with TRBJ1-2; 9 bases line up with TRBD1. TRBV23-1 is noted as an ORF with a role that remains uncertain. This CDR3 is built from 14 residues. Trimming took 4 bases from V and 8 from J; bases not matched to a gene: 8.

The chain recombines TRBV6-5 with TRBJ2-7; D may correspond to TRBD1 or TRBD2 (6 bases each). Trimming removed 2 bases at V and 0 bases at J, with 11 bases between. Germline CDR1 reads MNHEY; CDR2 reads SVGAGI. The CDR3 spans 15 residues. The CDR3 bases are TGTGCCAGCAGTTACCTGGGGGGCAGCTCCTACGAGCAGTACTTC. Protein product: CASSYLGGSSYEQYF.

This clone was seen only once. The chain joins TRBV9 to TRBJ2-7; D is perhaps TRBD1 (6 bases). Germline loops: CDR1 SGDLS, CDR2 YYNGEE. Trimming pared 1 base from V and 2 bases from J, leaving 16 bases between. CDR3 size: 16 residues. CDR3 nucleotide sequence: TGTGCCAGCAGCGTAACCGGGACAAACCCTACCTACGAGCAGTACTTC. Translated: CASSVTGTNPTYEQYF.

The chain has TRBV7-9 and TRBJ1-3, with a tentative D call TRBD1 (5 bases). The CDR3 extends over 19 amino acids. Germline V lookup: CDR1 SEHNR, CDR2 FQNEAQ (reference sequence). The V end lost 0 bases, the J end lost 0 bases, and 18 bases lay between the germline ends. Written as DNA, the CDR3 is TGTGCCAGCAGCTTAGCGGGGGACCGAAGAAGAAACTCTGGAAACACCATATATTTT. Its protein product is CASSLAGDRRRNSGNTIYF.

The gene calls are TRBV7-9 and TRBJ1-2; 7 bases are a match to TRBD1. Trimming removed 1 base from V and 7 bases from J; junction bases left unmatched: 6. The length of the CDR3 is 14 residues. From germline, CDR1 is SEHNR and CDR2 FQNEAQ (reference sequence). The CDR3 region is CASSLVRQGIGYTF. In nucleotides, the CDR3 is TGTGCCAGCAGCTTAGTTCGACAGGGAATTGGCTACACCTTC. Based on the CDR3 plus reference TRBV7-9 and TRBJ1-2, the full variable domain is DTGVSQNPRHKITKRGQNVTFRCDPISEHNRLYWYRQTLGQGPEFLTYFQNEAQLEKSRLLSDRFSAERPKGSFSTLEIQRTEQGDSAMYLCASSLVRQGIGYTFGSGTRLTVV.

V is TRBV5-1 and J is TRBJ2-7; D is unclear. Germline assignment: CDR1 SGHRS and CDR2 YFSETQ. The V end lost 1 base, the J end lost 1 base, and 6 bases lay between the germline ends. The CDR3 runs 13 residues. CDR3 nucleotides: TGCGCCAGCAGCTTGACAGTGTCCTACGAGCAGTACTTC. This encodes CASSLTVSYEQYF.

The chain combines TRBV5-4 with TRBJ1-2, with D unclear. The CDR3 is 14 amino acids. V was pared by 4 bases and J by 0 bases, with 10 bases between. Per germline, CDR1 SGHNT and CDR2 YYREEE (reference sequence). The CDR3 protein is CASSPLQPNYGYTF. CDR3 nucleotides: TGTGCCAGCAGCCCACTACAACCTAACTATGGCTACACCTTC.

The V call is TRBV5-1, the J call TRBJ1-6; TRBD1 agrees at 7 bases. There are 15 residues in the CDR3. CDR1 and CDR2 from the germline V gene are SGHRS and YFSETQ. Trimming cost V 1 base and J 6 bases; bases outside gene matches: 4. The CDR3 DNA reads as TGCGCCAGCAGCTTGTTAGGGGGCAGTAATTCACCCCTCCACTTT. Protein: CASSLLGGSNSPLHF.

V gene TRBV25-1 combines with J gene TRBJ1-1; no clear D gene. Trimming removed 5 bases at V and 0 bases at J, with 13 bases between. The CDR3 extends over 15 amino acids. In germline, CDR1 is MGHDK, CDR2 SYGVNS. CDR3 amino acids: CASSPPGRLNTEAFF. CDR3 DNA: TGTGCCAGCAGTCCTCCAGGCAGATTGAACACTGAAGCTTTCTTT.

This clone was picked up one time. The chain uses TRBV7-3 and TRBJ1-1; a weak D match, TRBD1 (6 bases). The CDR3 extends over 13 amino acids. Trimming took 5 bases from V and 1 from J, leaving 8 bases between them. Germline CDR1 is SGHTA and CDR2 is FQGTGA. For the CDR3, the DNA is TGTGCCAGCAGCGCGGACAGGAACACTGAAGCTTTCTTT. Translating it yields CASSADRNTEAFF. The full variable domain, its missing parts supplied by reference TRBV7-3 and TRBJ1-1, is GAGVSQTPSNKVTEKGKYVELRCDPISGHTALYWYRQSLGQGPEFLIYFQGTGAADDSGLPNDRFFAVRPEGSVSTLKIQRTERGDSAVYLCASSADRNTEAFFGQGTRLTVV.

The genes are TRBV5-1 and TRBJ1-1; 8 nucleotides align to TRBD1. The J segment lost 1 base and the V segment lost 4 bases, leaving 9 bases of the junction unmatched. This CDR3 comprises 16 residues. Germline V gene lookup returns CDR1 SGHRS and CDR2 YFSETQ. CDR3 in amino acids: CASSPGQGRWNTEAFF. The CDR3 coding sequence is TGCGCCAGCAGCCCCGGACAGGGACGATGGAACACTGAAGCTTTCTTT.

The chain carries TRBV5-1 and TRBJ1-6, with D perhaps matching TRBD1 (6 bases). V was pared by 3 bases and J by 8 bases, with 12 bases between. Per germline, CDR1 SGHRS and CDR2 YFSETQ. There are 14 residues in the CDR3. CDR3 sequence reads: CASSSTGFDSPLHF. The DNA of the CDR3 is TGCGCCAGCAGCTCAACAGGGTTTGATTCACCCCTCCACTTT.

The V gene is TRBV7-2, the J gene TRBJ1-2; 8 bases align to TRBD1. The CDR3 is made up of 15 amino acids. Germline lookup yields CDR1 SGHTA and CDR2 FQGNSA. J gave up 1 base and V 3 bases, and 4 bases lay outside the gene matches. The CDR3 spells CASSLLQGDNYGYTF. The CDR3 nucleotides read TGTGCCAGCAGCTTGTTACAGGGGGATAACTATGGCTACACCTTC. Drawing the rest from reference TRBV7-2 and TRBJ1-2, the complete variable domain is GAGVSQSPSNKVTEKGKDVELRCDPISGHTALYWYRQSLGQGLEFLIYFQGNSAPDKSGLPSDRFSAERTGGSVSTLTIQRTQQEDSAVYLCASSLLQGDNYGYTFGSGTRLTVV.

The chain links TRBV6-5 to TRBJ1-1, with D perhaps matching TRBD1 (5 bases). V lost 6 bases to trimming and J lost 4 bases, with 12 bases between them. This CDR3 has 13 amino acids. Per the germline V gene, CDR1 is MNHEY and CDR2 is SVGAGI. As DNA, the CDR3 is TGTGCCAGCAGGAGCTCGACAGCCACTGAAGCTTTCTTT. It is translated as CASRSSTATEAFF.

This chain joins TRBV19 and TRBJ1-1; 12 positions match TRBD1. CDR3 size: 14 residues. V shed 7 bases and J 5 bases; nucleotides not matched to a gene: 5. Looked up from germline, CDR1 is LNHDA and CDR2 is SQIVND (reference sequence). CDR3 bases: TGTGCCAGTATCAGGGACAGGGGGCAAACTGAAGCTTTCTTT. Encoded protein: CASIRDRGQTEAFF. The full variable domain, its missing parts supplied by reference TRBV19 and TRBJ1-1, is DGGITQSPKYLFRKEGQNVTLSCEQNLNHDAMYWYRQDPGQGLRLIYYSQIVNDFQKGDIAEGYSVSREKKESFPLTVTSAQKNPTAFYLCASIRDRGQTEAFFGQGTRLTVV.

The J gene is TRBJ2-7, the V gene TRBV18; D not certain. The CDR3 covers 13 residues. Trimming shortened V by 6 bases and J by 0 bases, and 9 bases separated the two germline ends. CDR1 is KGHSH and CDR2 is LQKENI in the germline V gene. The CDR3 reads CASSPAASYEQYF. Here the CDR3 DNA reads TGTGCCAGCTCCCCCGCTGCCTCCTACGAGCAGTACTTC.

V usage is TRBV3-1 (or the pseudogene TRBV3-2) and J usage is TRBJ1-6; 9 bases align to TRBD1. Germline lookup yields CDR1 LGHDT and CDR2 YNNKEL (reference sequence). The CDR3 sequence is 16 residues long. The V segment lost 1 base and the J segment 10 bases; nucleotides outside the gene matches: 8. CDR3 coding DNA: TGTGCCAGCAGCCAAGGGACAACAGGGGGCGAATCACCCCTCCACTTT. Translating it yields CASSQGTTGGESPLHF.

The V call is TRBV13, the J call TRBJ2-3, with 8 bases aligning to TRBD2. Germline CDR1 is PRHDT and CDR2 is FYEKMQ (reference sequence). Trimming at V came to 2 bases and at J to 2 bases, leaving 18 bases not matched to a gene. The CDR3 loop spans 20 amino acids. The CDR3 region has the DNA TGTGCCAGCAGCTTATGGGGACTAGTGGGGGACTCCACTTACACAGATACGCAGTATTTT. It yields the protein CASSLWGLVGDSTYTDTQYF.

This clone was counted a few times. This chain connects TRBV24-1 to TRBJ1-2; TRBD1 is a possible D gene (5 bases). The ends were cut back, 1 base at V and 4 bases at J, with 18 bases in the middle. The CDR3 is 17 residues long. Germline CDR1 is KGHDR and CDR2 is SFDVKD. The CDR3 reads CATSDLPDRVRVYGYTF. In nucleotides, the CDR3 is TGTGCCACCAGTGATTTACCCGACAGAGTCCGAGTCTATGGCTACACCTTC.

This clone was detected once. V is TRBV5-6 and J is TRBJ1-2; TRBD1 might be the D (5 bases). The CDR3 runs 12 residues. The V gene lost 3 bases and the J gene lost 2 bases, with 5 bases spanning the gap. Germline lookup yields CDR1 SGHDT and CDR2 YYEEEE. Here the CDR3 reads CASSSGNYGYTF. The CDR3 DNA sequence: TGTGCCAGCAGCTCAGGGAACTATGGCTACACCTTC. The complete variable domain, with remaining parts taken from reference TRBV5-6 and TRBJ1-2, reads DAGVTQSPTHLIKTRGQQVTLRCSPKSGHDTVSWYQQALGQGPQFIFQYYEEEERQRGNFPDRFSGHQFPNYSSELNVNALLLGDSALYLCASSSGNYGYTFGSGTRLTVV.

This chain links TRBV18 with TRBJ1-4; weak D call: TRBD1 (6 bases). Germline lookup yields CDR1 KGHSH and CDR2 LQKENI. CDR3 length: 14 residues. V shed 6 bases and J shed 7 bases, with 15 bases lying between them. The CDR3 sequence: CASSPGGLGEKLFF. The CDR3 DNA reads TGTGCCAGCTCTCCGGGGGGCCTGGGTGAAAAACTGTTTTTT.

The chain combines TRBV10-1 with TRBJ2-5; D possibly corresponds to TRBD1 (6 bases). Trimming took off 3 bases at V and 4 bases at J, with 12 bases between the two ends. This CDR3 comprises 14 residues. Germline values: CDR1 WNHNN, CDR2 SYGVQD (reference sequence). As DNA, the CDR3 is TGCGCCAGCAGTGACCCGACAGGTGGAGAGACCCAGTACTTC. Its translation is CASSDPTGGETQYF.